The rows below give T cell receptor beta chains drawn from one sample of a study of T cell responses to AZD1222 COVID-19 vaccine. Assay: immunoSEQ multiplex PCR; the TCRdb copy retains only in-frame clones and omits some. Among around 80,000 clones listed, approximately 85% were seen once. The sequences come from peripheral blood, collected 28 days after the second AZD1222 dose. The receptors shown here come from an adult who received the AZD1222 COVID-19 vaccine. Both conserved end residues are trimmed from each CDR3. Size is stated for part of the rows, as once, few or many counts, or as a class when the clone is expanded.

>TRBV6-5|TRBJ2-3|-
ASSYSMGRSDTQY
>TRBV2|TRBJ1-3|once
ATQQPSSGNTIY
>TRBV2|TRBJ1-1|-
ASSVTGEGEAF
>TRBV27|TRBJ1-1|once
ASLRQGRTEAF
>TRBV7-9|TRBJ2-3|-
ASTSGLAGTDTQY
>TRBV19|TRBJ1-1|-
ASSIKDTEAF
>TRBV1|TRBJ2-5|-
TSSQDRLQETQY
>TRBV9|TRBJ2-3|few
ASSVGDSYTQY
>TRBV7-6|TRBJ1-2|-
ASSPTGQTGLYGYT
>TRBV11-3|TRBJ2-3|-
ASSLGVEPPDTQY
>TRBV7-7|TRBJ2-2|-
ASSLSGFGTGELF
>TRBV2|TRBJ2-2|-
ASSEWGEDTGELF
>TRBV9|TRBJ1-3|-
ASSVETNGNTIY
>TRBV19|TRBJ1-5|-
ASSLGTGGNQPQH
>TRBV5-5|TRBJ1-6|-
ASSPRGNDNSPLH
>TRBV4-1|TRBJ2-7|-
ASSQGGRYEQY
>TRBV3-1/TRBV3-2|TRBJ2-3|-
ASSQGLAGGFADTQY
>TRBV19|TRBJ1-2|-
ASSIGTGNYGYT
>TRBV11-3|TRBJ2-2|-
ASSLRRQGDTGELF
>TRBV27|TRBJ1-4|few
ASRIGQTFNEKLF
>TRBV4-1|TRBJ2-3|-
ASSQGQGPARTDTQY
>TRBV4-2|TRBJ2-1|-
ASSQGGGGQGERGAYNEQF
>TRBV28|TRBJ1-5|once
ASSLRTGPGNQPQH
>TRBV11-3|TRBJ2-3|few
ASSYHTDTQY
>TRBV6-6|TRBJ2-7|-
ASTRQGQLYEQY
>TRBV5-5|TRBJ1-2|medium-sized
ASSLTDRGRSGYGYT
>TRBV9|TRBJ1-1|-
ASSVGGAVTEAF
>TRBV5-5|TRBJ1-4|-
ASGPGLMNEKLF